The 16 T cell receptor beta chains reported below all come from one sample, sequenced in a study of CD39 and CD103 CD8 tumor-infiltrating T cells. The method was immunoSEQ multiplex PCR; TCRdb's version includes in-frame clones alone and lacks a portion of them. The data hold roughly 18,000 clones, with about 90% observed a single time. Source material: CD8+ T cells sorted from blood. Sample subset: total memory CD8 T cells (CD45RA-CCR7+/-) from blood or uninvolved lymph node. These receptors originate from a human donor with head and neck squamous cell carcinoma.

In DNA form, the CDR3 reads TGTGCCACCAGCAGTTCACCCAACTATGGCTACACCTTC. Residues: CATSSSPNYGYTF. V usage is TRBV15 and J usage is TRBJ1-2; no clear D gene. From germline, CDR1 is LNHNV and CDR2 YYDKDF (reference sequence). Trimming shortened V by 3 bases and J by 2 bases, and 7 bases separated the two germline ends. The CDR3 covers 13 residues.

This chain connects TRBV30 to TRBJ2-7; 10 positions match TRBD2. The length of the CDR3 is 16 residues. J gave up 5 bases and V 1 base, and 11 bases lay outside the gene matches. In germline, CDR1 is GTSNPN, CDR2 SVGIG (reference sequence). CDR3 loop: CAWSGLKRGGSDEQYF. CDR3 DNA sequence: TGTGCCTGGAGTGGGTTAAAGCGGGGGGGCTCGGACGAGCAGTACTTC.

The rearrangement joins TRBV30 to TRBJ2-3; 9 bases match TRBD1. J was trimmed by 3 bases and V by 0 bases; bases with no gene match: 4. This CDR3 is built from 15 residues. Germline-derived CDR1 and CDR2 are GTSNPN and SVGIG (reference sequence). The CDR3: CAWSVVGTGTDTQYF. CDR3 sequence (DNA): TGTGCCTGGAGTGTTGTAGGGACAGGGACAGATACGCAGTATTTT.

J is TRBJ1-4 and V is TRBV5-3, with D perhaps matching TRBD1 (6 bases). TRBV5-3 carries the ORF label, with uncertain function. The CDR3 is 16 residues long. The V end lost 1 base, the J end lost 3 bases, and 13 bases lay between the germline ends. The CDR3 DNA is TGTGCCAGAAGCTTGATATTGGGGGCTTCTAATGAAAAACTGTTTTTT. Encoded protein: CARSLILGASNEKLFF.

The chain is built from TRBV29-1 and TRBJ2-5, with 7 bases lining up with TRBD1. This CDR3 is built from 14 residues. CDR1 SQVTM and CDR2 ANQGSEA come from the germline V gene. The CDR3 nucleotides are TGCACCACCCTGGGAGACAGGGCTGGAGAGACCCAGTACTTC. Amino acids: CTTLGDRAGETQYF. The whole variable domain, remainder taken from reference TRBV29-1 and TRBJ2-5, is SAVISQKPSRDICQRGTSLTIQCQVDSQVTMMFWYRQQPGQSLTLIATANQGSEATYESGFVIDKFPISRPNLTFSTLTVSNMSPEDSSIYLCTTLGDRAGETQYFGPGTRLLVL.

This clone was recorded once. This sequence joins TRBV19 and TRBJ2-1; 10 bases align to TRBD2. CDR3 size: 16 residues. Germline values: CDR1 LNHDA, CDR2 SQIVND (reference sequence). Trimming cost V 1 base and J 5 bases; bases outside gene matches: 5. Here the CDR3 reads CASSIGTSGTHNEQFF. The CDR3 DNA follows: TGTGCCAGTAGTATAGGCACTAGCGGGACCCACAATGAGCAGTTCTTC.

The V call is TRBV10-2, the J call TRBJ1-2; D is undetermined. The CDR3 totals 12 residues. Germline V CDR1 and CDR2: WSHSY, SAAADI. V was pared by 3 bases and J by 6 bases, with 8 bases between. The CDR3 bases are TGCGCCAGCAGTGACGGGCTCCATGGCTACACCTTC. Its protein product is CASSDGLHGYTF.

The chain joins TRBV27 to TRBJ1-1, with 7 bases aligning to TRBD1. The length of the CDR3 is 15 residues. Germline V gene sequence: CDR1 MNHEY, CDR2 SMNVEV (reference sequence). Trimming took 2 bases from V and 5 from J; bases not matched to a gene: 8. CDR3 sequence reads: CASSLGGRGWTEAFF. The CDR3, as DNA: TGTGCCAGCAGTTTAGGTGGCAGGGGGTGGACTGAAGCTTTCTTT.

The genes are TRBV30 and TRBJ2-5; D is ambiguous. The J call may be mistaken, given a closer DNA end match to TRBJ2-7. Germline V lookup: CDR1 GTSNPN, CDR2 SVGIG (reference sequence). The CDR3 consists of 14 residues. CDR3 sequence: CAWNQRSLYYEQYF. The CDR3 DNA follows: TGTGCCTGGAACCAACGGAGTCTTTACTACGAGCAGTACTTC.

The chain has TRBV2 and TRBJ2-1, with D tentatively TRBD2 (6 bases). The CDR3 has 15 amino acids. V dropped 2 bases and J dropped 3 bases, with 11 bases sitting between them. From germline, CDR1 is SNHLY and CDR2 FYNNEI. In nucleotides, the CDR3 is TGTGCCAGCAGTGAACCGGGAGAATTCTACAATGAGCAGTTCTTC. Its translation is CASSEPGEFYNEQFF.

The chain is built from TRBV2 and TRBJ2-7, with a tentative D call TRBD1 (6 bases). This CDR3 is built from 16 residues. CDR1 and CDR2 (germline): SNHLY, FYNNEI. V shed 1 base and J shed 8 bases, with 21 bases lying between them. The CDR3 coding sequence is TGTGCCAGCAGTGAAGGGACAGTCGGTATCCCTTCACAGCAGTACTTC. Its translation: CASSEGTVGIPSQQYF. The whole variable domain, filled in from reference TRBV2 and TRBJ2-7, reads EPEVTQTPSHQVTQMGQEVILRCVPISNHLYFYWYRQILGQKVEFLVSFYNNEISEKSEIFDDQFSVERPDGSNFTLKIRSTKLEDSAMYFCASSEGTVGIPSQQYFGPGTRLTVT.

This chain links TRBV2 with TRBJ1-2; no firm D call. Germline-derived CDR1 and CDR2 are SNHLY and FYNNEI. Trimming removed 5 bases from V and 2 bases from J, with 15 bases in between. This CDR3 spans 15 amino acids. CDR3 DNA sequence: TGTGCCAGCAGTTCGGGGTCCGCCTGGAACTATGGCTACACCTTC. Its protein is CASSSGSAWNYGYTF.

This chain connects TRBV27 to TRBJ2-3; 8 nucleotides agree with TRBD2. Germline-derived CDR1 and CDR2 are MNHEY and SMNVEV (reference sequence). The V and J ends lost 3 bases and 4 bases, in that order; junction bases with no gene match: 12. The CDR3 totals 17 residues. The CDR3 bases are TGTGCCAGCAGTTTTTTCCCCTCGCGGGGGGTAGCAGATACGCAGTATTTT. Translation gives CASSFFPSRGVADTQYF.

V and J are TRBV19 and TRBJ1-1; TRBD1 is a possible D gene (5 bases). V lost 3 bases, J lost 4 bases, and 15 bases lay in between. The CDR3 totals 15 residues. The germline CDR1 and CDR2 sequences are LNHDA and SQIVND (reference sequence). CDR3 region: CASSISSLGGTEAFF. The DNA for the CDR3 is TGTGCCAGTAGTATTTCCTCACTCGGGGGCACTGAAGCTTTCTTT.

This clone was observed a single time. The rearrangement joins TRBV19 to TRBJ1-1; a weak D match, TRBD1 (5 bases). CDR1 and CDR2 from the germline V gene are LNHDA and SQIVND (reference sequence). V lost 9 bases, J lost 4 bases, and 21 bases lay in between. The CDR3 loop spans 15 amino acids. CDR3 in DNA: TGTGCCAGCCGCTTTAGTGGGGCGGGGGGCACTGAAGCTTTCTTT. This gives the protein CASRFSGAGGTEAFF.

The gene calls are TRBV7-9 and TRBJ2-6; D unresolved. The CDR3 sequence is 14 residues long. V was clipped by 1 base and J by 4 bases, with 5 bases between them. The germline CDR1 and CDR2 sequences are SEHNR and FQNEAQ (reference sequence). The CDR3 DNA reads as TGTGCCAGCAGCTTAGTCCTGGGGGCCAACGTCCTGACTTTC. It codes for CASSLVLGANVLTF.